The clone carrying this T cell receptor beta chain showed up just once. The sample is drawn from a study of shared clonotypes between healthy human individuals. Profiling relied on immunoSEQ multiplex PCR, and the TCRdb table lists in-frame clones only, not all of them. The table includes 2,500,000 or so clones, approximately 94% detected once. CDR3 length: 14 residues. Germline V gene sequence: CDR1 LNHDA, CDR2 SQIVND (reference sequence). The J segment lost 6 bases and the V segment lost 6 bases, leaving 8 bases of the junction unmatched. The gene calls are TRBV19 and TRBJ1-1, with 9 bases fitting TRBD1. Sample: naive CD4+ T cells from PBMCs. Subset specified: CD45RA+ positively selected. The clonotype originates from a man between 18 and 29 years old in good health. Some clones in this sample may be carry-over from other donors' samples. CDR3 region: CASSAGTGTAEAFF. DNA for the CDR3: TGTGCCAGTAGCGCCGGGACAGGGACAGCTGAAGCTTTCTTT.